The next 21 T cell receptor beta chains were all read from a single sample in a study of vaccination and CD4 T cells after COVID-19. The time point: late sampling 161 to 241 days after vaccination in three convalescent patients. Treatment: approximately 9-day PBMC culture with coronavirus spike peptide pools or control peptides (ViraFEST assay). The Oncomine TCR Beta short-read assay sequenced DNA from cultured CD4+ T cells. Each CDR3 protein gets one entry after TCRdb re-called the PCR reads with MiXCR. Seen here are approximately 24,000 distinct CDR3 sequences, roughly 46% observed once, and the top ten hold around 4%. Antigen specificity for these receptors is unknown. The sample in question was CD4+ T cells from blood, cultured in vitro, obtained about 7 months after SARS-CoV-2 vaccination. The origin of the receptors is a human donor who had recovered from COVID-19.

The CDR3, as DNA: TGCGCCAGCAGCTTGATGGGCAGGGGCGAACCCTACGAGCAGTACTTC. As protein: CASSLMGRGEPYEQYF. The chain recombines TRBV5-1 with TRBJ2-7, with a possible D match to TRBD1 (6 bases). CDR3 length equals 16 residues. V was shortened by 1 base and J by 2 bases, with 16 bases between the two germline ends. Germline V CDR1 and CDR2: SGHRS, YFSETQ.

This clonotype was counted only a few times. This chain links TRBV7-2 with TRBJ1-6, with D hard to call. Trimming took 1 base from V and 7 from J, leaving 8 bases between them. Looked up from germline, CDR1 is SGHTA and CDR2 is FQGNSA. The CDR3 covers 14 residues. CDR3 loop: CASSLVPRNSPLHF. The CDR3 DNA reads TGTGCCAGCAGCTTAGTGCCCAGAAATTCACCCCTCCACTTT.

The genes are TRBV27 and TRBJ2-5; TRBD2 matches 8 bases. The CDR3 loop spans 14 amino acids. Per the germline V gene, CDR1 is MNHEY and CDR2 is SMNVEV (reference sequence). V trimming: 6 bases; J trimming: 2 bases; junction bases outside the gene matches: 5. CDR3 sequence: CASRSTSGQETQYF. DNA of the CDR3: TGTGCCAGCAGATCCACTAGCGGACAAGAGACCCAGTACTTC.

This clonotype was found a few times. The CDR3 coding sequence is TGTGCCAGCAGCTTAGTCCCGGGGCCAGATACGCAGTATTTT. Protein: CASSLVPGPDTQYF. The genes are TRBV7-9 and TRBJ2-3; perhaps D is TRBD1 or TRBD2 (5 bases each). Between the trimmed V and J ends, which lost 1 base and 4 bases, there was a span of 9 bases. Looked up from germline, CDR1 is SEHNR and CDR2 is FQNEAQ (reference sequence). There are 14 residues in the CDR3.

This clonotype was seen a few times. The CDR3 reads CSARARTGAFGGYTF. CDR3 DNA: TGCAGTGCTAGAGCCCGGACAGGGGCCTTTGGTGGCTACACCTTC. The genes are TRBV20-1 and TRBJ1-2; 9 bases agree with TRBD1. V was pared by 1 base and J by 7 bases, with 10 bases of the junction left unmatched. The CDR3 is 15 residues long. CDR1 DFQATT and CDR2 SNEGSKA come from the germline V gene (reference sequence).

This rearrangement joins TRBV7-8 to TRBJ2-7; 7 bases map to TRBD2. Looked up from germline, CDR1 is SGHVS and CDR2 is FQNEAQ. Trimming at V came to 1 base and at J to 7 bases, leaving 4 bases not matched to a gene. The CDR3 runs to 13 residues. The DNA of the CDR3 is TGTGCCAGCAGCTTAGACGGGGGGAGGGAGCAGTACTTC. Amino acid sequence: CASSLDGGREQYF.

The chain has TRBV27 and TRBJ2-4, with D perhaps assigned TRBD1 or TRBD2 (5 bases each). The CDR3 runs 19 residues. Germline V gene data show CDR1 as MNHEY and CDR2 as SMNVEV (reference sequence). V lost 2 bases to trimming and J lost 2 bases, with 22 bases between them. CDR3: CASSLTAGSMRETKNIQYF. CDR3 in DNA: TGTGCCAGCAGTTTAACAGCAGGGAGTATGAGGGAAACCAAAAACATTCAGTACTTC.

This rearrangement joins TRBV27 to TRBJ2-1, with D uncertain. The CDR3 is 14 amino acids. V was trimmed by 0 bases and J by 1 base, leaving 4 bases between them. Germline V lookup: CDR1 MNHEY, CDR2 SMNVEV (reference sequence). CDR3 region: CASSLSFSYNEQFF. The CDR3 DNA is TGTGCCAGCAGTTTATCGTTTTCCTACAATGAGCAGTTCTTC.

J is TRBJ1-1 and V is TRBV20-1; the D is unclear. V lost 0 bases and J 0 bases, leaving 5 bases between the germline ends. Per the germline V gene, CDR1 is DFQATT and CDR2 is SNEGSKA (reference sequence). The CDR3 loop spans 13 amino acids. This CDR3 is CSARDSMNTEAFF. Here the CDR3 DNA reads TGCAGTGCTAGAGATTCCATGAACACTGAAGCTTTCTTT.

This rearrangement joins TRBV7-9 to TRBJ2-1; D might be TRBD2 (6 bases). This CDR3 has 17 residues. V was clipped by 4 bases and J by 7 bases, with 23 bases between them. CDR1 is SEHNR, CDR2 FQNEAQ, per germline (reference sequence). The DNA for the CDR3 is TGTGCCAGCAGCTCCCGTTTACTAGCTGTCGAGGGTAATGAGCAGTTCTTC. Protein sequence: CASSSRLLAVEGNEQFF. The variable domain in full, completed from reference TRBV7-9 and TRBJ2-1, reads DTGVSQNPRHKITKRGQNVTFRCDPISEHNRLYWYRQTLGQGPEFLTYFQNEAQLEKSRLLSDRFSAERPKGSFSTLEIQRTEQGDSAMYLCASSSRLLAVEGNEQFFGPGTRLTVL.

This chain joins TRBV11-2 and TRBJ2-7; 8 nucleotides agree with TRBD2. The germline V gene encodes CDR1 SGHAT and CDR2 FQNNGV. The CDR3 consists of 15 residues. The V segment lost 0 bases and the J segment 3 bases; nucleotides outside the gene matches: 4. The CDR3 region is CASSLDAAGVYEQYF. CDR3 bases: TGTGCCAGCAGCTTAGATGCAGCGGGAGTCTACGAGCAGTACTTC.

The genes are TRBV6-5 and TRBJ2-5; D is tentatively TRBD1 or TRBD2 (5 bases each). Germline loops: CDR1 MNHEY, CDR2 SVGAGI. The V end was cut by 4 bases, the J end by 5 bases, with 14 bases between. The CDR3 extends over 14 amino acids. CDR3 DNA: TGTGCCAGCAGTTCTACCGGGACCTGGGAGACCCAGTACTTC. Protein product: CASSSTGTWETQYF.

This chain uses TRBV7-7 with TRBJ2-2, with D possibly TRBD2 on 5 matching bases. V was trimmed by 8 bases and J by 3 bases, leaving 10 bases between them. CDR3 length equals 13 residues. CDR1 and CDR2 (germline): SSHAT, FNYEAQ (reference sequence). The CDR3 loop is CASARVYTGELFF. The CDR3 DNA is TGTGCCAGCGCGAGGGTGTACACCGGGGAGCTGTTTTTT.

V and J are TRBV19 and TRBJ1-1; D is undetermined. CDR1 and CDR2 from the germline V gene are LNHDA and SQIVND (reference sequence). Between the trimmed V and J ends, which lost 3 bases and 5 bases, there was a span of 13 bases. This CDR3 contains 14 residues. CDR3: CASSMKGYGTEAFF. The CDR3 DNA is TGTGCCAGTAGTATGAAGGGTTACGGAACTGAAGCTTTCTTT.

V and J are TRBV7-2 and TRBJ2-5; D perhaps matches TRBD2 (5 bases). The length of the CDR3 is 14 residues. Germline V gives CDR1 SGHTA, CDR2 FQGNSA. V was shortened by 3 bases and J by 0 bases, with 8 bases between the two germline ends. The DNA of the CDR3 is TGTGCCAGCAGCTTTAAAGCGGACCAAGAGACCCAGTACTTC. Protein product: CASSFKADQETQYF.

This clonotype was seen a few times. V usage is TRBV7-9 and J usage is TRBJ2-5, with unresolved D. The CDR3 is 13 amino acids. The germline gives CDR1 SEHNR, CDR2 FQNEAQ (reference sequence). V was shortened by 5 bases and J by 7 bases, with 14 bases between the two germline ends. The chain's CDR3 is CASSPVKRATQYF. The CDR3 DNA sequence: TGTGCCAGCAGCCCGGTAAAGAGAGCGACCCAGTACTTC.

The V gene is TRBV6-1, the J gene TRBJ2-7; 12 bases are shared with TRBD1. The germline CDR1 and CDR2 sequences are MNHNS and SASEGT. The CDR3 contains 15 residues. V shed 6 bases and J 6 bases; nucleotides not matched to a gene: 9. CDR3 DNA: TGTGCCAGCAGAGACCCCGGGACAGGGGGCGGCGAGCAGTACTTC. This gives the protein CASRDPGTGGGEQYF.

The chain carries TRBV28 and TRBJ1-1; no clear D. The germline V gene has CDR1 MDHEN and CDR2 SYDVKM. This CDR3 spans 12 amino acids. Trimming shortened V by 3 bases and J by 0 bases, and 2 bases separated the two germline ends. CDR3 region: CASSLMNTEAFF. CDR3 sequence (DNA): TGTGCCAGCAGTTTGATGAACACTGAAGCTTTCTTT. The variable domain in full, completed from reference TRBV28 and TRBJ1-1, reads DVKVTQSSRYLVKRTGEKVFLECVQDMDHENMFWYRQDPGLGLRLIYFSYDVKMKEKGDIPEGYSVSREKKERFSLILESASTNQTSMYLCASSLMNTEAFFGQGTRLTVV.

This clonotype was observed a handful of times. The chain carries TRBV7-3 and TRBJ2-1; TRBD2 aligns across 8 bases. Trimming removed 3 bases from V and 8 bases from J; junction bases left unmatched: 6. This CDR3 is 14 amino acids long. Germline CDR1 is SGHTA and CDR2 is FQGTGA. Here the CDR3 DNA reads TGTGCCAGCAGCTTGGCAGCGGGAGCTTATGAGCAGTTCTTC. Translation gives CASSLAAGAYEQFF.

This clonotype has only a few counts. The chain combines TRBV18 with TRBJ2-7; TRBD1 matches 9 bases. Germline V lookup: CDR1 KGHSH, CDR2 LQKENI. The ends lost 3 bases at V and 6 bases at J; junction bases unmatched: 6. This CDR3 is 14 amino acids long. In nucleotides, the CDR3 is TGTGCCAGCTCACCCCGGGACAGGGTGGGCGAGCAGTACTTC. Protein sequence: CASSPRDRVGEQYF.

This clonotype showed up just a few times. The gene calls are TRBV10-3 and TRBJ1-1; D call uncertain. In germline, CDR1 is ENHRY, CDR2 SYGVKD. This CDR3 is 11 amino acids long. The V end was cut by 8 bases, the J end by 5 bases, with 9 bases between. The CDR3 loop is CAISRGTEAFF. The CDR3 DNA reads as TGTGCCATCTCTAGAGGGACTGAAGCTTTCTTT.